This TCR beta chain comes out of a study of breast tumors, draining lymph nodes, adjacent tissues. Points from the study as a whole: Tumor TCR diversity was below lymph nodes but above nontumor tissue. The data were judged consistent with most tumor T cells coming from lymph node and expanding in tumor. Tumor T cell lymph node origin was a supported hypothesis, not proven. Compared with basal-like, luminal-like tumors shared significantly more repertoire with nontumor tissue.

A remark on this clonotype: Antigen specificity is unknown.

Trimming cost V 4 bases and J 0 bases, with 15 bases left between them. CDR3 length: 16 residues. Germline CDR1 and CDR2: SQVTM and ANQGSEA. Each CDR3 protein gets one entry after TCRdb re-called the multiplex PCR reads with MiXCR. The sample lists around 12,000 distinct CDR3 sequences, about three fifths occurring once. This sequence originates from a female donor with breast cancer. Some clones in this sample may be carry-over from other donors' samples. The chain couples TRBV29-1 to TRBJ2-2, with D perhaps TRBD1 (6 bases). The specimen sequenced was tumor-adjacent breast tissue. The CDR3 DNA follows: TGCAGCGTTGTTGTAGGGGGAGTCGCGAACACCGGGGAGCTGTTTTTT. The encoded protein is CSVVVGGVANTGELFF.